This T cell receptor (beta chain) was captured by sequencing in a study of T cells in Graves' hyperthyroidism and ophthalmopathy. Study conclusions and caveats: Blood also contained most expanded thyroid clonotypes above 0.001.

As to this clonotype: Antigen unknown.

Patients were aged 18 to 65, had disease duration under 2 months, and had newly diagnosed hyperthyroidism. Authors of the study amplified TCR beta CDR3 regions from RNA transcripts. TCR CDR3 underwent first-round RT-PCR with the HTBI primer set. TCRdb fed the multiplex PCR reads into MiXCR, producing one record per CDR3 protein. The sample contains under 450,000 distinct CDR3 sequences, 17% of which appear only once. Trimming stripped 4 bases from V and 12 bases from J, with 16 bases between. Germline CDR1 is SGHDT and CDR2 is YYEEEE. CDR3 size: 12 residues. Input material: blood. The sequence derives from a woman in her twenties or thirties with Graves' hyperthyroidism that later progressed to Graves' ophthalmopathy. V usage is TRBV5-6 and J usage is TRBJ1-2; D perhaps matches TRBD1 (5 bases). The CDR3 DNA reads as TGTGCCAGCAGCCCTGGGACGGCCCGTCACACCTTC. It codes for CASSPGTARHTF.